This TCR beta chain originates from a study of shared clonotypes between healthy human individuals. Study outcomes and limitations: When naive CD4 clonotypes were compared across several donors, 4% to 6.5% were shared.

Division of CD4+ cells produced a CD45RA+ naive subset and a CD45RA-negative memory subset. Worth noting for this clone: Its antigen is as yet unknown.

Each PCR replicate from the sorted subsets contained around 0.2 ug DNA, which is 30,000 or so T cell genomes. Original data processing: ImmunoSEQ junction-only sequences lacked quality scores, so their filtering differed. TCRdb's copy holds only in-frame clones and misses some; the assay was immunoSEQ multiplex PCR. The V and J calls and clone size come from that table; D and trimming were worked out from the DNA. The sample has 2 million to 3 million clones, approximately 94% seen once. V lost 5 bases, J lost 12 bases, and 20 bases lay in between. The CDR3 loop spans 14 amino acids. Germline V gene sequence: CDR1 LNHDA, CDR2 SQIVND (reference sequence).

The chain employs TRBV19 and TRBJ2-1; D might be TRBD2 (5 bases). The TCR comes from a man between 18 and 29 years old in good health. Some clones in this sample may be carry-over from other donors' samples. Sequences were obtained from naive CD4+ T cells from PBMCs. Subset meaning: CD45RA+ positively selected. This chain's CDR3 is CASSWERPPVRQFF. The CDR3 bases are TGTGCCAGTAGTTGGGAGCGACCCCCCGTGAGGCAGTTCTTC.